This entry lists 2 T cell receptor beta chains sequenced from one sample in a study of blood T cells in healthy people across ages. The authors ran a second PCR of about 6 to 12 cycles using a sample-barcoded 5' primer and a J-beta primer mix. TCRdb passed the 5' RACE reads through MiXCR, listing each CDR3 protein once. The sample records roughly 1.7 million distinct CDR3 sequences, roughly 30% being singletons. The sequenced sample was blood. The receptors come from a woman in her 30s in good health.

This clonotype was seen ten or more times. The chain joins TRBV29-1 to TRBJ2-5; the D gene could be TRBD1 or TRBD2 (5 bases each). Germline V gene lookup returns CDR1 SQVTM and CDR2 ANQGSEA. Trimming cost V 7 bases and J 1 base, with 10 bases left between them. CDR3 length: 12 residues. CDR3 DNA sequence: TGCAGCGGAAGGGGACCCCAAGAGACCCAGTACTTC. Translating it yields CSGRGPQETQYF.

At least ten counts were recorded for this clonotype. At one of its ends the junction is not consistent with the germline gene, which may arise from a read error. The rearrangement links TRBV2 to TRBJ2-3; a weak D match, TRBD1 (7 bases). The CDR3 has 13 residues. Germline-derived CDR1 and CDR2 are SNHLY and FYNNEI. CDR3 sequence reads: CASSGGPTDTQYF. CDR3 DNA sequence: TGCGCCAGCTCAGGGGGGCCCACAGATACGCAGTATTTT.